This TCR beta chain stems from a study of identifying expanded T cells in peripheral blood. With 4 bases removed from V and 4 bases from J, the gap between germline ends came to 16 bases. CDR3 size: 16 residues. CDR1 is SGHTA and CDR2 is FQGNSA in the germline V gene. Using immunoSEQ multiplex PCR, the repertoire was profiled, and TCRdb retains in-frame clones only, with some absent. Seen here are around 94,000 clones, roughly 81% observed once, and the top ten hold approximately 4.5%. The clonotype was recovered from a person aged 18-69 years in good health. The J gene is TRBJ2-2, the V gene TRBV7-2; weak D call: TRBD1 (5 bases). The sequenced sample was blood. The CDR3 DNA sequence: TGTGCCAGCAGCTCCCAGGGTATAAAAAGCACCGGGGAGCTGTTTTTT. Translating it yields CASSSQGIKSTGELFF.